A single sample gave rise to the 15 T cell receptor beta chains below, sequenced in a study of cytomegalovirus exposure and HLA in healthy donors. Method: immunoSEQ multiplex PCR; TCRdb's copy keeps in-frame clones and lacks some. The data show fewer than 120,000 clones, about 92% seen once. Specimen: PBMCs. The receptors stem from a woman in her late teens or twenties in good health and CMV-seronegative.

The rearrangement joins TRBV6-1 to TRBJ2-3, with D perhaps matching TRBD2 (5 bases). CDR3 length equals 16 residues. Germline loops: CDR1 MNHNS, CDR2 SASEGT. Trimming left V 3 bases short and J 3 bases short, with 16 bases between. The CDR3 region has the DNA TGTGCCAGCAGTGAGATTGTTGGGAGCCGTACAGATACGCAGTATTTT. Its protein is CASSEIVGSRTDTQYF.

The J gene is TRBJ1-2, the V gene TRBV1. TRBV1 is marked as a pseudogene. The CDR3 sequence is 13 residues long. The CDR3 sequence: CTSSQDRGKGYTF. In nucleotides, the CDR3 is TGCACCAGCAGCCAAGATCGGGGTAAGGGCTACACCTTC.

V usage is TRBV7-9 and J usage is TRBJ2-7; 10 bases match TRBD1. This CDR3 region has 14 residues. The J segment lost 4 bases and the V segment lost 3 bases, leaving 3 bases of the junction unmatched. Germline-derived CDR1 and CDR2 are SEHNR and FQNEAQ (reference sequence). The CDR3 is CASSLDRGLYEQYF. The CDR3 nucleotides are TGTGCCAGCAGCTTGGACAGGGGGTTATACGAGCAGTACTTC.

The CDR3 DNA sequence: TGTGCCAGCAGTTTGGGGACAGGGCAGCGAGCTTTCTTT. Amino acid sequence: CASSLGTGQRAFF. This sequence joins TRBV27 and TRBJ1-1; 9 nucleotides agree with TRBD1. Germline CDR1 and CDR2: MNHEY and SMNVEV (reference sequence). The V segment lost 3 bases and the J segment 10 bases; nucleotides outside the gene matches: 6. The CDR3 extends over 13 amino acids.

V usage is TRBV6-1 and J usage is TRBJ1-2, with D unresolved. V shed 2 bases and J shed 4 bases, with 11 bases lying between them. Germline assignment: CDR1 MNHNS and CDR2 SASEGT. The CDR3 loop spans 14 amino acids. The CDR3 here is CASSEITSFYGYTF. The CDR3 DNA sequence: TGTGCCAGCAGTGAAATAACATCCTTCTATGGCTACACCTTC.

The chain couples TRBV5-1 to TRBJ1-6, with TRBD1 matching 7 bases. The CDR3 extends over 16 amino acids. Per germline, CDR1 SGHRS and CDR2 YFSETQ. V shed 4 bases, J shed 10 bases, and the junction held 14 bases outside the gene matches. The CDR3 sequence: CASSRGIRQGSSPLHF. The CDR3 nucleotides read TGCGCCAGCAGCCGCGGTATAAGACAGGGTAGCTCACCCCTCCACTTT.

The V gene is TRBV19, the J gene TRBJ1-1, with a weak D call TRBD1 (6 bases). V lost 3 bases and J 1 base, leaving 18 bases between the germline ends. The CDR3 totals 17 residues. The V gene's germline CDR1 is LNHDA and CDR2 SQIVND (reference sequence). CDR3 nucleotide sequence: TGTGCCAGTAGTATGATTGACGCACAGGGAAAGAACACTGAAGCTTTCTTT. Protein product: CASSMIDAQGKNTEAFF. The full variable domain, rest sourced from reference TRBV19 and TRBJ1-1, is DGGITQSPKYLFRKEGQNVTLSCEQNLNHDAMYWYRQDPGQGLRLIYYSQIVNDFQKGDIAEGYSVSREKKESFPLTVTSAQKNPTAFYLCASSMIDAQGKNTEAFFGQGTRLTVV.

This chain links TRBV19 with TRBJ1-5; TRBD1 matches 9 bases. The germline gives CDR1 LNHDA, CDR2 SQIVND (reference sequence). Trimming at V came to 5 bases and at J to 6 bases, leaving 8 bases not matched to a gene. The CDR3 loop spans 15 amino acids. In nucleotides, the CDR3 is TGTGCCAGTAGTGGGACAGGGAGATGGAGTCAGCCCCAGCATTTT. Amino acids: CASSGTGRWSQPQHF.

The chain is built from TRBV5-4 and TRBJ2-7, with TRBD2 identical over 7 bases. The CDR3 has 16 amino acids. Germline assignment: CDR1 SGHNT and CDR2 YYREEE (reference sequence). V trimming: 3 bases; J trimming: 0 bases; junction bases outside the gene matches: 9. The CDR3, as DNA: TGTGCCAGCAGCTCGAACGGGGGGTTCCCCTCCTACGAGCAGTACTTC. Its protein is CASSSNGGFPSYEQYF. Complete variable domain (other parts from reference TRBV5-4 and TRBJ2-7): ETGVTQSPTHLIKTRGQQVTLRCSSQSGHNTVSWYQQALGQGPQFIFQYYREEENGRGNFPPRFSGLQFPNYSSELNVNALELDDSALYLCASSSNGGFPSYEQYFGPGTRLTVT.

The chain is built from TRBV5-1 and TRBJ2-6; D remains unclear. V dropped 1 base and J dropped 0 bases, with 11 bases sitting between them. There are 17 residues in the CDR3. The germline gives CDR1 SGHRS, CDR2 YFSETQ. CDR3 protein: CASSLTAGSSGANVLTF. DNA for the CDR3: TGCGCCAGCAGCTTGACAGCCGGCAGCTCTGGGGCCAACGTCCTGACTTTC. The entire variable domain, with the rest obtained from reference TRBV5-1 and TRBJ2-6, is as follows: KAGVTQTPRYLIKTRGQQVTLSCSPISGHRSVSWYQQTPGQGLQFLFEYFSETQRNKGNFPGRFSGRQFSNSRSEMNVSTLELGDSALYLCASSLTAGSSGANVLTFGAGSRLTVL.

The chain has TRBV28 and TRBJ2-1; TRBD2 might be the D (6 bases). The germline gives CDR1 MDHEN, CDR2 SYDVKM. Trimming removed 5 bases at V and 0 bases at J, with 14 bases between. The CDR3 sequence is 16 residues long. CDR3 sequence reads: CASSTMGLTSYNEQFF. The CDR3 coding sequence is TGTGCCAGCAGTACCATGGGACTGACCTCCTACAATGAGCAGTTCTTC.

The chain carries TRBV6-1 and TRBJ1-2; TRBD1 might be the D (5 bases). The CDR3 loop spans 13 amino acids. V was trimmed by 7 bases and J by 5 bases, leaving 14 bases between them. Germline V lookup: CDR1 MNHNS, CDR2 SASEGT. CDR3 region: CASTISGGYGYTF. The DNA for the CDR3 is TGTGCCAGCACCATAAGCGGGGGGTATGGCTACACCTTC.

The gene calls are TRBV15 and TRBJ2-7, with D possibly TRBD2 on 5 matching bases. The CDR3 totals 20 residues. CDR1 is LNHNV and CDR2 is YYDKDF in the germline V gene (reference sequence). Trimming pared 5 bases from V and 0 bases from J, leaving 29 bases between. The CDR3 sequence is CATSGSGYMHGGLVSYEQYF. DNA of the CDR3: TGTGCCACCAGCGGGTCAGGATATATGCATGGCGGGCTAGTCTCCTACGAGCAGTACTTC.

This chain joins TRBV7-6 and TRBJ1-3; D ambiguous. CDR1 is SGHVS, CDR2 FNYEAQ, per germline. This CDR3 comprises 15 residues. With 4 bases removed from V and 2 bases from J, the gap between germline ends came to 12 bases. The DNA of the CDR3 is TGTGCCAGCAGCTCGATCGCGAATACTGGAAACACCATATATTTT. Its protein is CASSSIANTGNTIYF.

The chain employs TRBV6-4 and TRBJ2-5; 11 positions match TRBD1. Per germline, CDR1 MRHNA and CDR2 SNTAGT. The V segment lost 6 bases and the J segment 5 bases; nucleotides outside the gene matches: 8. The CDR3 covers 15 residues. In nucleotides, the CDR3 is TGTGCCAGCAGCCCCGGGACAGGGGGAGCGGAGACCCAGTACTTC. Translated: CASSPGTGGAETQYF.